The next 19 T cell receptor beta chains were all read from a single sample in a study of blood T cells in healthy people across ages. The second PCR ran about 6 to 12 cycles with a sample-barcoded 5' primer and J-beta primers. TCRdb passed the 5' RACE reads through MiXCR, listing each CDR3 protein once. The profile covers hundreds of thousands of distinct CDR3 sequences, with 45% to 50% appearing a single time and roughly 30% taken by the ten largest. The sample comprised blood. The receptors here all came from a woman aged 60-75 years in good health.

In its sample, this clonotype was seen a few times. The chain recombines TRBV11-2 with TRBJ2-7; 8 bases are shared with TRBD1. Germline CDR1 SGHAT, CDR2 FQNNGV. This CDR3 is 15 amino acids long. V shed 0 bases, J shed 1 base, and the junction held 2 bases outside the gene matches. CDR3 sequence reads: CASSLDDRGSYEQYF. CDR3 nucleotides: TGTGCCAGCAGCTTAGATGACAGGGGTTCCTACGAGCAGTACTTC.

The sample holds a few counts of this clonotype. The V and J genes are TRBV10-3 and TRBJ2-5; no reliable D call. Deletions cut 0 bases from V and 5 bases from J, with 13 bases between. This CDR3 spans 15 amino acids. Germline V gives CDR1 ENHRY, CDR2 SYGVKD. DNA of the CDR3: TGTGCCATCAGTGAGTCCGGATCGTCTGAGGAGACCCAGTACTTC. It yields the protein CAISESGSSEETQYF.

The chain employs TRBV4-3 and TRBJ2-5; a possible D gene is TRBD2 (5 bases). Looked up from germline, CDR1 is LGHNA and CDR2 is YSLEER. The CDR3 covers 13 residues. Trimming removed 1 base at V and 6 bases at J, with 9 bases between. CDR3 nucleotide sequence: TGCGCCAGCAGCCAAGGGGCCGGGAAGACCCAGTACTTC. Its protein is CASSQGAGKTQYF.

In this sample, this clonotype turned up once. This chain connects TRBV20-1 to TRBJ2-7; TRBD2 matches 8 bases. This CDR3 is 19 amino acids long. J lost 5 bases, V lost 0 bases, and 21 bases had no gene match. The germline gives CDR1 DFQATT, CDR2 SNEGSKA (reference sequence). CDR3 sequence: CSARDDVSASGLSYHEQYF. CDR3 coding DNA: TGCAGTGCTAGAGATGACGTTTCGGCTAGCGGGCTCTCCTACCACGAGCAGTACTTC.

The chain combines TRBV6-2 or TRBV6-3 with TRBJ2-1, with no clear D. The V and J ends lost 5 bases and 5 bases respectively, with 13 bases between them. The CDR3 consists of 14 residues. Germline-derived CDR1 and CDR2 are MNHEY and SVGEGT. CDR3 in amino acids: CASSLRYFNNEQFF. As DNA, the CDR3 is TGTGCCAGCAGTCTCCGATACTTCAACAATGAGCAGTTCTTC.

This clonotype was detected a few times. This sequence joins TRBV7-2 and TRBJ2-7; the D is unclear. V lost 1 base and J 3 bases, leaving 10 bases between the germline ends. The CDR3 is 14 residues long. Germline assignment: CDR1 SGHTA and CDR2 FQGNSA. This chain's CDR3 is CASSLGGVIYEQYF. The DNA of the CDR3 is TGTGCCAGCAGCTTAGGCGGAGTCATCTACGAGCAGTACTTC.

This clonotype was counted only a few times. The chain couples TRBV30 to TRBJ2-4, with D possibly TRBD2 on 6 matching bases. Gene TRBJ2-7 matches the end of the DNA better, so the J call may be wrong. The CDR3 has 11 amino acids. Per germline, CDR1 GTSNPN and CDR2 SVGIG (reference sequence). The CDR3 bases are TGTGCCTGGAGTAGCGGGTACGAGCAGTACTTC. It translates to CAWSSGYEQYF.

This clonotype turned up a few times. The chain uses TRBV5-1 and TRBJ1-4; 9 bases line up with TRBD1. V shed 4 bases, J shed 3 bases, and the junction held 4 bases outside the gene matches. Germline V CDR1 and CDR2: SGHRS, YFSETQ. CDR3 length: 15 residues. CDR3 in DNA: TGCGCCAGCAGCAGAGGGACAGGGCCTAATGAAAAACTGTTTTTT. Translating gives CASSRGTGPNEKLFF.

The chain couples TRBV6-5 to TRBJ2-5; D uncertain. In germline, CDR1 is MNHEY, CDR2 SVGAGI. Trimming took off 10 bases at V and 4 bases at J, with 22 bases between the two ends. The CDR3 is 15 amino acids. The CDR3 loop is CATRALGTSGETQYF. CDR3 coding DNA: TGTGCCACCCGTGCACTCGGAACCTCGGGAGAGACCCAGTACTTC.

The rearrangement uses TRBV11-1 and TRBJ2-1; D ambiguous. This CDR3 is built from 21 residues. The ends were cut back, 0 bases at V and 3 bases at J, with 27 bases in the middle. The germline V gene has CDR1 SGHAT and CDR2 FQDESV (reference sequence). Here the CDR3 reads CASSLASLKGLGSLFYNEQFF. CDR3 bases: TGTGCCAGCAGCTTAGCGTCTCTTAAGGGTTTGGGGTCTCTTTTCTACAATGAGCAGTTCTTC.

This clonotype was counted between two and nine times. The chain joins TRBV27 to TRBJ1-1; a possible D gene is TRBD1 (6 bases). CDR1 MNHEY and CDR2 SMNVEV come from the germline V gene (reference sequence). The CDR3 consists of 17 residues. The V and J ends lost 4 bases and 0 bases respectively, with 18 bases between them. CDR3 in DNA: TGTGCCAGCAGTTCTCCCAGCGAACAGGGAATGAACACTGAAGCTTTCTTT. It specifies CASSSPSEQGMNTEAFF.

This clonotype has only a few counts. V is TRBV7-2 and J is TRBJ2-4; perhaps TRBD2 as D (6 bases). V was trimmed by 0 bases and J by 8 bases, leaving 14 bases between them. Germline CDR1 SGHTA, CDR2 FQGNSA. This CDR3 comprises 15 residues. CDR3 nucleotides: TGTGCCAGCAGCTTAGCTCTCCAGGGCGGGGACATTCAGTACTTC. Its protein product is CASSLALQGGDIQYF.

Comment on this clonotype: One end of the junction varies from germline; a read error may be responsible. This sequence joins TRBV28 and TRBJ2-3; perhaps TRBD2 as D (6 bases). The CDR3 runs to 14 residues. The germline CDR1 and CDR2 sequences are MDHEN and SYDVKM. CDR3 sequence reads: CAGRTLALADTQYF. The CDR3 nucleotides read TGTGCCGGCAGGACACTAGCATTGGCAGATACGCAGTATTTT. The full variable domain, in which reference TRBV28 and TRBJ2-3 provide the parts outside the CDR3, is DVKVTQSSRYLVKRTGEKVFLECVQDMDHENMFWYRQDPGLGLRLIYFSYDVKMKEKGDIPEGYSVSREKKERFSLILESASTNQTSMYLCAGRTLALADTQYFGPGTRLTVL.

This chain connects TRBV3-1 to TRBJ1-2; TRBD1 might be the D (5 bases). Germline CDR1 and CDR2: LGHDT and YNNKEL (reference sequence). The CDR3 is 15 residues long. Deletions cut 0 bases from V and 6 bases from J, with 14 bases between. The CDR3 DNA reads TGTGCCAGCAGCCAAGATAGGCGGGGGGGAAATGGCTACACCTTC. As protein: CASSQDRRGGNGYTF.

The chain combines TRBV5-1 with TRBJ2-7; possible D gene TRBD1, 5 bases. The J call may be incorrect, as the DNA end agrees better with TRBJ2-5. The CDR3 consists of 13 residues. Germline CDR1 reads SGHRS; CDR2 reads YFSETQ. The CDR3 DNA reads TGCGCCAGCAGAACAGGCAGTATCGAGACCCAGTACTTC. Amino acids: CASRTGSIETQYF.

The V gene is TRBV27, the J gene TRBJ1-2; possible D gene TRBD1, 5 bases. Trimming cost V 7 bases and J 6 bases, with 21 bases left between them. The CDR3 consists of 15 residues. Per germline, CDR1 MNHEY and CDR2 SMNVEV (reference sequence). Here the CDR3 DNA reads TGTGCCAGCAAGGGGCACCGGGGGGTCGCTGATGGCTACACCTTC. It encodes CASKGHRGVADGYTF.

J is TRBJ2-3 and V is TRBV20-1, with unresolved D. The CDR3 length is 14 residues. Trimming took off 6 bases at V and 2 bases at J, with 15 bases between the two ends. Germline values: CDR1 DFQATT, CDR2 SNEGSKA (reference sequence). The CDR3 here is CSASLGRPTDTQYF. The CDR3 DNA follows: TGCAGTGCCTCCCTCGGGCGGCCCACAGATACGCAGTATTTT.

This clonotype was detected only once. The chain joins TRBV20-1 to TRBJ1-2; 9 nucleotides align to TRBD1. The CDR3 has 15 residues. Trimming took 0 bases from V and 6 from J; bases not matched to a gene: 8. Germline CDR1 is DFQATT and CDR2 is SNEGSKA (reference sequence). The CDR3 nucleotides are TGCAGTGCTAGAGATCACCGACAGGGGGAGGATGGCTACACCTTC. It specifies CSARDHRQGEDGYTF.

V and J are TRBV2 and TRBJ1-4; 7 bases fit TRBD1. The CDR3 has 13 residues. Trimming cost V 8 bases and J 1 base; bases outside gene matches: 1. CDR1 SNHLY and CDR2 FYNNEI come from the germline V gene. This CDR3 reads CASGDRTNEKLFF. The CDR3 DNA is TGTGCCAGCGGGGACAGAACTAATGAAAAACTGTTTTTT.